The 10 T cell receptor beta chains below all came from one sample that was sequenced in a study of shared clonotypes between healthy human individuals. Using immunoSEQ multiplex PCR, the repertoire was profiled, and TCRdb retains in-frame clones only, with some absent. The sample has approximately 530,000 clones, approximately 95% seen once. Sample: naive CD4+ T cells sorted from blood. The subset is: CD45RA+ positively selected. Source of these receptors: a woman between 25 and 40 years old in good health.

The chain uses TRBV11-1 and TRBJ2-1; tentatively, D is TRBD2 (5 bases). Per the germline V gene, CDR1 is SGHAT and CDR2 is FQDESV (reference sequence). V lost 6 bases and J lost 5, with 17 bases in between. The CDR3 extends over 15 amino acids. CDR3 protein: CASRFRSRGDNEQFF. CDR3 sequence (DNA): TGTGCCAGCAGGTTTAGGAGCCGGGGTGACAATGAGCAGTTCTTC.

Remarks on this clone: Other DNA variants within this sample encode the same CDR3. This chain uses TRBV5-1 with TRBJ1-1; unclear D gene. From germline, CDR1 is SGHRS and CDR2 YFSETQ. V was pared by 1 base and J by 1 base, with 5 bases between. The CDR3 is 13 amino acids. The CDR3, as DNA: TGCGCCAGCAGCTTGAATGAGAACACTGAAGCTTTCTTT. It yields the protein CASSLNENTEAFF.

The V and J genes are TRBV27 and TRBJ1-1; no definite D call. The germline V gene has CDR1 MNHEY and CDR2 SMNVEV (reference sequence). The CDR3 consists of 14 residues. V gave up 1 base and J gave up 1 base, with 7 bases separating them. CDR3 nucleotides: TGTGCCAGCAGTTTATTCCCAGGGAACACTGAAGCTTTCTTT. Protein: CASSLFPGNTEAFF.

The chain employs TRBV10-1 and TRBJ1-5; possibly TRBD1 for D (5 bases). The CDR3 has 14 amino acids. V was shortened by 11 bases and J by 4 bases, with 18 bases between the two germline ends. The germline V gene encodes CDR1 WNHNN and CDR2 SYGVQD (reference sequence). For the CDR3, the DNA is TGCGCCCCCCATAATGGCGGGGCAAATCAGCCCCAGCATTTT. Its protein is CAPHNGGANQPQHF.

J is TRBJ2-3 and V is TRBV18; D is uncertain. The CDR3 is made up of 13 amino acids. CDR1 is KGHSH, CDR2 LQKENI, per germline. Trimming removed 3 bases from V and 6 bases from J, with 10 bases in between. In nucleotides, the CDR3 is TGTGCCAGCTCACCTACCTCTTGGGATACGCAGTATTTT. This translates into CASSPTSWDTQYF.

V gene TRBV5-6 combines with J gene TRBJ2-5, with D tentatively TRBD1 (5 bases). Near its end, the DNA agrees better with TRBJ2-7, so the J call may be wrong. The CDR3 runs 15 residues. Looked up from germline, CDR1 is SGHDT and CDR2 is YYEEEE. CDR3 sequence (DNA): TGTGCCAGCAGCTTGTGGGGCAGGCCCAACTACGAGCAGTACTTC. This encodes CASSLWGRPNYEQYF.

This clone was recorded only once. V is TRBV28 and J is TRBJ2-7; 10 nucleotides match TRBD1. V lost 3 bases to trimming and J lost 7 bases; unmatched junction nucleotides: 6. This CDR3 contains 14 residues. Germline values: CDR1 MDHEN, CDR2 SYDVKM. CDR3 in DNA: TGTGCCAGCAGTTTTAGACAGGGGGCTTGGGAGCAGTACTTC. This sequence encodes CASSFRQGAWEQYF.

The CDR3 here is CASNFGQGAVGELFF. As DNA, the CDR3 is TGTGCCAGTAATTTTGGACAGGGGGCAGTCGGGGAGCTGTTTTTT. This chain connects TRBV19 to TRBJ2-2, with 11 bases fitting TRBD1. Trimming took 7 bases from V and 7 from J; bases not matched to a gene: 8. Per the germline V gene, CDR1 is LNHDA and CDR2 is SQIVND (reference sequence). The CDR3 runs to 15 residues. Combining the CDR3 with reference TRBV19 and TRBJ2-2 gives the whole variable domain DGGITQSPKYLFRKEGQNVTLSCEQNLNHDAMYWYRQDPGQGLRLIYYSQIVNDFQKGDIAEGYSVSREKKESFPLTVTSAQKNPTAFYLCASNFGQGAVGELFFGEGSRLTVL.

The chain joins TRBV5-1 to TRBJ2-7, with 14 bases identical to TRBD2. Germline CDR1 and CDR2: SGHRS and YFSETQ. The CDR3 has 17 amino acids. With 4 bases clipped from V and 0 bases from J, the junction kept 6 bases outside the gene matches. CDR3 amino acids: CASSQGLAGAVSYEQYF. The CDR3 nucleotides are TGCGCCAGCAGCCAGGGACTAGCGGGAGCAGTCTCCTACGAGCAGTACTTC.

This chain joins TRBV6-1 and TRBJ1-1; D is uncertain. CDR1 MNHNS and CDR2 SASEGT come from the germline V gene. Deletions cut 6 bases from V and 2 bases from J, with 10 bases between. The CDR3 spans 13 residues. The CDR3 sequence is CASSQEGNTEAFF. CDR3 DNA: TGTGCCAGCAGCCAGGAAGGAAACACTGAAGCTTTCTTT.